The rows below give T cell receptor beta chains drawn from one sample of a study of regulatory T cells in long-lasting Graves disease. Via MiXCR, TCRdb re-called the multiplex PCR reads, giving one row per CDR3 protein. This table holds a few hundred thousand distinct CDR3 sequences, approximately 22% found once. This material consisted of peripheral blood mononuclear cells (PBMCs), taken when the disease was refractory, from a patient treated with antithyroid drugs. The receptors were sampled from a female donor with Graves disease. Both conserved end residues are part of each CDR3. The order of the fields is D gene, V gene, CDR3 protein. D genes are given only for firm matches.

d_call: TRBD2
v_call: TRBV10-3
cdr3_aa: CAISESAGGRYEQYF

d_call: NA
v_call: TRBV2
cdr3_aa: CASMLALSGNTIYF

d_call: TRBD1
v_call: TRBV2
cdr3_aa: CASSPSDRGTEAFF

d_call: NA
v_call: TRBV6-1
cdr3_aa: CATQGLDTTSPLHF

d_call: NA
v_call: TRBV11-2
cdr3_aa: CASSLGWESGGYTF

d_call: NA
v_call: TRBV12-3/TRBV12-4
cdr3_aa: CASSPLRTEAFF

d_call: NA
v_call: TRBV28
cdr3_aa: CASSHSNTGELFF

d_call: NA
v_call: TRBV10-3
cdr3_aa: CAITQAEGDYGYTF

d_call: NA
v_call: TRBV5-1
cdr3_aa: CASSLLRQNTEAFF

d_call: TRBD2
v_call: TRBV12-3/TRBV12-4
cdr3_aa: CTSSPSGGSYEQYF